This T cell receptor beta chain emerged from a study of vaccination effects on CD4 cells after COVID-19. Overall study context: Two doses of either BNT162b2 or mRNA-1273 were given to each participant. A density of about 2.2 million PBMC per well was used; these cells were cultured with 10 IU/ml IL-2 and 10 ug/ml peptides. Regarding the study as a whole: In the late period after vaccination, infection- and vaccine-induced clones contracted markedly.

V lost 0 bases to trimming and J lost 5 bases; unmatched junction nucleotides: 4. Germline CDR1 reads SGHRS; CDR2 reads YFSETQ. The CDR3 length is 15 residues. As for this clone: Its matching antigen is unknown.

An approximately 10-day culture period preceded the isolation of CD4+ T cells. Vaccine recipients lacked prior SARS-CoV-2 infection and had negative nucleocapsid antibodies. This table comes from immunoSEQ multiplex PCR, and its TCRdb copy is limited to in-frame clones, with some not included. This table holds around 70,000 clones, around 77% found once. The clonotype was recovered from a human donor who received a COVID-19 vaccine. The material sequenced was CD4+ T cells from PBMCs cultured without peptide, taken before COVID-19 vaccination. V gene TRBV5-1 combines with J gene TRBJ2-2, with 7 bases fitting TRBD1. The CDR3, as DNA: TGCGCCAGCAGCTTGGTACAGGGACAGACCGGGGAGCTGTTTTTT. This codes for CASSLVQGQTGELFF.